The clone carrying this T cell receptor beta chain occurred a few times. The study assigned cohorts using participant-reported clinical history. Two negative PCRs, clearance, or symptom resolution characterized the recovered Cohort 3 donors. In germline, CDR1 is SGHTA, CDR2 FQGTGA. V was shortened by 1 base and J by 3 bases, with 8 bases between the two germline ends. The CDR3 runs 14 residues. The sample originates from a study of blood T cell repertoires in COVID-19. Study-level information: COVID-19 samples collected from the United States, Italy and Spain covered acute and convalescent phases. PBMCs, B-cell-depleted T cells, or T cells provided the cDNA or gDNA that made up the material.

Generated by immunoSEQ multiplex PCR, the TCRdb table keeps only in-frame clones and is missing some. The table shows approximately 290,000 clones, with approximately 85% occurring only once. The sample taken for sequencing was PBMCs or T cells enriched from blood (not recorded which). The gene calls are TRBV7-3 and TRBJ2-3; weak D call: TRBD2 (6 bases). This TCR came from a woman younger than 45 who had recovered from COVID-19. The CDR3 is CASSLIGTTDTQYF. For the CDR3, the DNA is TGTGCCAGCAGCTTAATAGGGACTACAGATACGCAGTATTTT.